These 22 T cell receptor beta chains came from one sample sequenced in a study of T cell responses to AZD1222 COVID-19 vaccine (dated by TCRdb to 2020 to 2022). Receptor libraries were prepared by the immunoSEQ multiplex PCR assay. TCRdb holds this immuneACCESS table with in-frame rearrangements only. Some clones are missing; in checked studies, unresolved V genes explain under half, and the rest has no known cause. The sample profile shows around 120,000 clones; roughly 89% of them were found once. More than 9.5% of the sample is taken by the ten largest. The time point label of this sample denotes: baseline before first vaccination. In the paper's terms, the treatment or condition label means: meningococcal conjugate vaccine given as trial control. The sequencing used peripheral blood, collected on day 0 of MenACWY control vaccination. These receptors were taken from an adult in good health.

The chain joins TRBV10-3 to TRBJ2-3, with D possibly being TRBD1 (5 bases). V gave up 0 bases and J gave up 0 bases, with 7 bases separating them. This CDR3 comprises 15 residues. CDR1 ENHRY and CDR2 SYGVKD come from the germline V gene. CDR3 loop: CAISESTASTDTQYF. CDR3 sequence (DNA): TGTGCCATCAGTGAGTCGACAGCTAGCACAGATACGCAGTATTTT.

This clone was observed once. The chain links TRBV4-2 to TRBJ2-2; 12 bases agree with TRBD2. The CDR3 spans 17 residues. V trimming: 1 base; J trimming: 5 bases; junction bases outside the gene matches: 5. Per germline, CDR1 LGHNA and CDR2 YNFKEQ. CDR3 bases: TGTGCCAGCAGCCAAGCTAGCGGGAGGGCCGGAACCGGGGAGCTGTTTTTT. Translated, it gives CASSQASGRAGTGELFF.

The V call is TRBV27, the J call TRBJ1-2; 9 bases match TRBD1. This CDR3 contains 17 residues. V gave up 2 bases and J gave up 3 bases; unmatched junction bases: 10. Per the germline V gene, CDR1 is MNHEY and CDR2 is SMNVEV (reference sequence). DNA of the CDR3: TGTGCCAGCAGTTTAGTGGGACAGGGAGGTTCTGACTATGGCTACACCTTC. Its protein product is CASSLVGQGGSDYGYTF.

The chain carries TRBV2 and TRBJ2-1, with D hard to call. Germline lookup yields CDR1 SNHLY and CDR2 FYNNEI. The V end was cut by 0 bases, the J end by 1 base, with 10 bases between. CDR3 length equals 16 residues. The CDR3 spells CASSEALRRSYNEQFF. CDR3 DNA sequence: TGTGCCAGCAGTGAAGCGCTTCGTAGATCCTACAATGAGCAGTTCTTC.

In its sample, this clone was seen a few times. The chain couples TRBV9 to TRBJ1-1; D uncertain. Trimming pared 0 bases from V and 2 bases from J, leaving 14 bases between. The CDR3 extends over 16 amino acids. CDR1 SGDLS and CDR2 YYNGEE come from the germline V gene. The CDR3 DNA reads as TGTGCCAGCAGCGTAGTAGGCTCGGGGTATAACACTGAAGCTTTCTTT. Translating it yields CASSVVGSGYNTEAFF. The full variable domain, in which reference TRBV9 and TRBJ1-1 provide the parts outside the CDR3, is DSGVTQTPKHLITATGQRVTLRCSPRSGDLSVYWYQQSLDQGLQFLIQYYNGEERAKGNILERFSAQQFPDLHSELNLSSLELGDSALYFCASSVVGSGYNTEAFFGQGTRLTVV.

The V and J genes are TRBV27 and TRBJ1-1; the match to TRBD1 covers 7 bases. CDR3 length: 13 amino acids. In germline, CDR1 is MNHEY, CDR2 SMNVEV (reference sequence). V shed 7 bases and J 0 bases; nucleotides not matched to a gene: 2. The CDR3 DNA reads as TGTGCCAGCAAGGGGGCTGTGAACACTGAAGCTTTCTTT. Residues: CASKGAVNTEAFF.

The chain joins TRBV6-5 to TRBJ1-2; tentative D call: TRBD1 (5 bases). The CDR3 has 14 residues. Trimming took 0 bases from V and 7 from J, leaving 12 bases between them. Germline CDR1 is MNHEY and CDR2 is SVGAGI. The CDR3 region is CASSYSPGLGGYTF. The CDR3 DNA sequence: TGTGCCAGCAGTTACTCGCCAGGGCTTGGTGGCTACACCTTC.

This clone was counted once. This rearrangement joins TRBV10-3 to TRBJ1-5, with D unresolved. The CDR3 length is 13 residues. Germline CDR1 is ENHRY and CDR2 is SYGVKD. Trimming stripped 3 bases from V and 8 bases from J, with 11 bases between. CDR3 in amino acids: CAISDGLMEPQHF. The CDR3 DNA sequence: TGTGCCATCAGTGATGGGCTCATGGAGCCCCAGCATTTT.

The chain combines TRBV7-9 with TRBJ2-7, with TRBD2 matching 7 bases. The length of the CDR3 is 15 residues. Looked up from germline, CDR1 is SEHNR and CDR2 is FQNEAQ (reference sequence). The junction had 7 bases not matched to a gene; V was cut back by 0 bases and J by 5 bases. CDR3: CASSLAEGRADEQYF. In DNA, the CDR3 is TGTGCCAGCAGCTTAGCGGAGGGGAGGGCGGACGAGCAGTACTTC. Together with reference TRBV7-9 and TRBJ2-7, the CDR3 gives the full variable domain: DTGVSQNPRHKITKRGQNVTFRCDPISEHNRLYWYRQTLGQGPEFLTYFQNEAQLEKSRLLSDRFSAERPKGSFSTLEIQRTEQGDSAMYLCASSLAEGRADEQYFGPGTRLTVT.

This rearrangement joins TRBV7-2 to TRBJ2-7, with a possible D match to TRBD2 (6 bases). V shed 5 bases and J shed 0 bases, with 23 bases lying between them. Germline V lookup: CDR1 SGHTA, CDR2 FQGNSA. This CDR3 has 18 amino acids. CDR3 loop: CASSPRVLLSGPSYEQYF. The CDR3 DNA is TGTGCCAGCAGCCCCCGCGTATTGCTTAGCGGCCCCTCCTACGAGCAGTACTTC.

The genes are TRBV5-1 and TRBJ2-1; 10 bases are a match to TRBD2. This CDR3 contains 17 residues. Germline loops: CDR1 SGHRS, CDR2 YFSETQ. Trimming at V came to 0 bases and at J to 2 bases, leaving 5 bases not matched to a gene. The CDR3 DNA is TGCGCCAGCAGCTTGGGGTCCCTAGCGGGAGCCTACAATGAGCAGTTCTTC. Its translation: CASSLGSLAGAYNEQFF.

V is TRBV3-1 (or the pseudogene TRBV3-2) and J is TRBJ2-7; D is unclear. The CDR3 spans 12 residues. Germline V gene lookup returns CDR1 LGHDT and CDR2 YNNKEL (reference sequence). Trimming took off 2 bases at V and 7 bases at J, with 9 bases between the two ends. The CDR3 is CASSQRNGEQYF. As DNA, the CDR3 is TGTGCCAGCAGCCAACGAAACGGAGAGCAGTACTTC.

The chain employs TRBV3-1 (or the pseudogene TRBV3-2) and TRBJ1-1; D unresolved. The CDR3 runs to 11 residues. Between the trimmed V and J ends, which lost 4 bases and 2 bases, there was a span of 2 bases. Germline lookup yields CDR1 LGHDT and CDR2 YNNKEL (reference sequence). This CDR3 reads CASSRNTEAFF. The CDR3 DNA reads TGTGCCAGCAGCCGCAACACTGAAGCTTTCTTT.

V gene TRBV10-1 combines with J gene TRBJ2-5, with a tentative D call TRBD1 (6 bases). The CDR3 is 15 residues long. Trimming stripped 0 bases from V and 5 bases from J, with 13 bases between. Germline CDR1 WNHNN, CDR2 SYGVQD (reference sequence). The chain's CDR3 is CASSESGAGDETQYF. CDR3 coding DNA: TGCGCCAGCAGTGAGTCGGGGGCAGGGGACGAGACCCAGTACTTC.

V gene TRBV11-2 combines with J gene TRBJ1-5, with D perhaps matching TRBD1 (5 bases). V lost 5 bases, J lost 3 bases, and 17 bases lay in between. The CDR3 sequence is 16 residues long. The germline CDR1 and CDR2 sequences are SGHAT and FQNNGV. CDR3 protein: CASSRGAVGTNQPQHF. CDR3 in DNA: TGTGCCAGCAGCCGAGGAGCAGTCGGGACCAATCAGCCCCAGCATTTT.

This chain connects TRBV5-8 to TRBJ2-1; TRBD1 or TRBD2 may be the D gene (5 bases each). Germline CDR1 SGHTS, CDR2 YDEGEE. V gave up 5 bases and J gave up 9 bases, with 18 bases separating them. The CDR3 is 14 amino acids. The CDR3: CASRPIWGTGEQFF. The DNA of the CDR3 is TGTGCCAGCAGACCAATTTGGGGGACGGGTGAGCAGTTCTTC.

Details on this clone: A read error may account for a junction end that differs from germline. The V and J genes are TRBV3-1 (or the pseudogene TRBV3-2) and TRBJ1-2; 8 bases agree with TRBD1. The germline CDR1 and CDR2 sequences are LGHDT and YNNKEL (reference sequence). This CDR3 has 13 residues. CDR3 coding DNA: TGTGCCAGCAGCCAAGACTTAGACAGGGGCGTGGTATTC. Protein sequence: CASSQDLDRGVVF.

This clone was seen a few times. The sample has other DNA sequences that encode this CDR3 too. This chain uses TRBV7-9 with TRBJ1-2; D unclear. The CDR3 contains 15 residues. V was cut by 1 base and J by 1 base, with 10 bases left in between. Per the germline V gene, CDR1 is SEHNR and CDR2 is FQNEAQ (reference sequence). CDR3 sequence: CASSLGVAGNYGYTF. The DNA of the CDR3 is TGTGCCAGCAGCTTAGGGGTCGCGGGTAACTATGGCTACACCTTC.

The V gene is TRBV5-4, the J gene TRBJ1-4; TRBD1 agrees at 7 bases. The trim removed 0 bases at V and 8 bases at J, leaving 10 bases unmatched. The CDR3 totals 16 residues. Germline loops: CDR1 SGHNT, CDR2 YYREEE (reference sequence). The DNA for the CDR3 is TGTGCCAGCAGCTTGGGTGAGGGGGCGGTTGGCGAAAAACTGTTTTTT. The encoded protein is CASSLGEGAVGEKLFF. Using reference TRBV5-4 and TRBJ1-4 for the parts outside the CDR3, the full variable domain is ETGVTQSPTHLIKTRGQQVTLRCSSQSGHNTVSWYQQALGQGPQFIFQYYREEENGRGNFPPRFSGLQFPNYSSELNVNALELDDSALYLCASSLGEGAVGEKLFFGSGTQLSVL.

The rearrangement uses TRBV5-4 and TRBJ2-3; D remains unclear. The germline CDR1 and CDR2 sequences are SGHNT and YYREEE (reference sequence). The CDR3 is 13 amino acids. Between the trimmed V and J ends, which lost 0 bases and 4 bases, there was a span of 6 bases. CDR3 loop: CASSLGAADTQYF. CDR3 nucleotides: TGTGCCAGCAGCTTGGGGGCCGCAGATACGCAGTATTTT.

The rearrangement joins TRBV11-2 to TRBJ2-3, with a weak D call TRBD1 (5 bases). CDR3 length: 14 amino acids. Trimming stripped 5 bases from V and 0 bases from J, with 9 bases between. The germline V gene encodes CDR1 SGHAT and CDR2 FQNNGV. The CDR3 here is CASSDGASTDTQYF. The DNA of the CDR3 is TGTGCCAGCAGCGATGGGGCTAGCACAGATACGCAGTATTTT.

The chain has TRBV6-5 and TRBJ2-3; no reliable D call. The CDR3 has 12 residues. V lost 5 bases and J lost 0, with 3 bases in between. Germline CDR1 MNHEY, CDR2 SVGAGI. Here the CDR3 DNA reads TGTGCCAGCAGTCCGAGCACAGATACGCAGTATTTT. Translating gives CASSPSTDTQYF.